This T cell receptor (beta chain) was sequenced for a study of molecular identifiers for immune sequencing clone quantification. Findings and limits, study-wide: Over 98% of effector molecules, yet under 1% of naive-cell molecules, were held by clones above 20 RNA copies. Among about a million naive cells, spiked Jurkat TCR RNA from a single cell was reportedly detectable.

In its sample, this clonotype was seen many times. Its matching antigen is unknown. One entry per CDR3 protein results from TCRdb running MiXCR on the PCR reads. Here the sample spans tens of thousands of distinct CDR3 sequences, around 20% being singletons. The ends were cut back, 0 bases at V and 7 bases at J, with 9 bases in the middle. The germline gives CDR1 DFQATT, CDR2 SNEGSKA (reference sequence). The CDR3 runs to 12 residues. The TCR originated in a human donor in good health. Some libraries in this study had Jurkat cell RNA spiked in. Material: naive CD8+ T cells from blood, with Jurkat cell RNA spiked in. Subset meaning: FACS-sorted CD8+CD4-CCR7+CD45RA+ naive T cells. The J gene is TRBJ1-1, the V gene TRBV20-1; tentatively, D is TRBD1 (5 bases). The CDR3 region is CSARDWGYEAFF. CDR3 nucleotides: TGCAGTGCTAGAGATTGGGGGTATGAAGCTTTCTTT.